This T cell receptor beta chain was observed in a study of cytomegalovirus exposure and HLA in healthy donors. Researchers ran the PCR with 60 Vbeta and 13 Jbeta primers. The protocol was immunoSEQ multiplex PCR, while the TCRdb copy is restricted to in-frame clones and leaves out a portion. The sample has about 200,000 clones. Germline loops: CDR1 LNHDA, CDR2 SQIVND (reference sequence). The ends lost 8 bases at V and 0 bases at J; junction bases unmatched: 9. This CDR3 has 15 residues. This chain joins TRBV19 and TRBJ2-7; 8 bases line up with TRBD2. The material sequenced was PBMCs. The receptor's source is a man aged 25-45 years in good health and CMV-seronegative. The CDR3 sequence: CASREGSGTSYEQYF. The CDR3 bases are TGTGCCAGTCGTGAGGGTAGCGGGACCTCCTACGAGCAGTACTTC.